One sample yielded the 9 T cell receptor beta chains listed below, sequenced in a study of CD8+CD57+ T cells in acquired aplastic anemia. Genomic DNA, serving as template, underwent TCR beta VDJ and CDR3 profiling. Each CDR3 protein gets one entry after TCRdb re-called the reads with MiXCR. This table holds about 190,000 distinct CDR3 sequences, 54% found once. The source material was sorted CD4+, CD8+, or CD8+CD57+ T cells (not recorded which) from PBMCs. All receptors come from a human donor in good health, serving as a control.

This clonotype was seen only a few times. The CDR3 sequence: CASSPGRLMTGSYEQYF. The CDR3 bases are TGTGCCAGCTCACCCGGCCGACTAATGACAGGCTCCTACGAGCAGTACTTC. The chain is built from TRBV18 and TRBJ2-7; possibly TRBD1 for D (6 bases). This CDR3 has 17 residues. Looked up from germline, CDR1 is KGHSH and CDR2 is LQKENI. V was clipped by 3 bases and J by 0 bases, with 18 bases between them.

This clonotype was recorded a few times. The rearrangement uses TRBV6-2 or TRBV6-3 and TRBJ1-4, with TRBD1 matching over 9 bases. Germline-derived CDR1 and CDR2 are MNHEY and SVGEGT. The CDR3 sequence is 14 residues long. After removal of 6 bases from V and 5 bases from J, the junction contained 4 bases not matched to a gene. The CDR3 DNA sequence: TGTGCCAGCAGCCGGACAGGGGAGAATGAAAAACTGTTTTTT. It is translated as CASSRTGENEKLFF.

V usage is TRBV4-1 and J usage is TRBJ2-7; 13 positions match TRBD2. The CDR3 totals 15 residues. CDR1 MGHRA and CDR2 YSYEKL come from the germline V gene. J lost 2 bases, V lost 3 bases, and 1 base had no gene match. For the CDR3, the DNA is TGCGCCAGCAGCCAGGGGACTAGCGGGGCCTACGAGCAGTACTTC. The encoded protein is CASSQGTSGAYEQYF.

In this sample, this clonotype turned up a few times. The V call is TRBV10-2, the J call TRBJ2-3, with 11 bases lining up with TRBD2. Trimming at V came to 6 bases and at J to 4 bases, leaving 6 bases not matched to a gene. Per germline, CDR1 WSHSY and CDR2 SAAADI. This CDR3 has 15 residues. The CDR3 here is CASRGLAEFPDTQYF. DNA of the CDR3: TGCGCCAGCAGGGGACTAGCGGAGTTCCCAGATACGCAGTATTTT.

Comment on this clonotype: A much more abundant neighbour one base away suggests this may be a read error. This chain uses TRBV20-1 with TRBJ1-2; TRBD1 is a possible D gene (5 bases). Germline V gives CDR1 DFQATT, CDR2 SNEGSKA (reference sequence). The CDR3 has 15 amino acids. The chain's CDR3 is CSARSRVGVYYGCTF. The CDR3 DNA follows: TGCAGTGCTAGATCCCGGGTAGGGGTGTACTATGGCTGCACCTTC.

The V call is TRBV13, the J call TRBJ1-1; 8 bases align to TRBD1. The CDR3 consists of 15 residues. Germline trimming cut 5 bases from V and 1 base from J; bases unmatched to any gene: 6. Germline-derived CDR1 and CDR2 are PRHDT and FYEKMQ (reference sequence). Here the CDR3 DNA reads TGTGCCAGCAGCCGCCGGGGACAGGAGAACACTGAAGCTTTCTTT. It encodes CASSRRGQENTEAFF.

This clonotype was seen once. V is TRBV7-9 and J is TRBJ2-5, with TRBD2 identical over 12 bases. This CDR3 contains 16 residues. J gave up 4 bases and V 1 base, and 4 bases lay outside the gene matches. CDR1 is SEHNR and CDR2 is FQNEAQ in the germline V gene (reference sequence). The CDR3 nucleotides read TGTGCCAGCAGCTTAGTGCTAGCGGGGGGGCGAGAGACCCAGTACTTC. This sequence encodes CASSLVLAGGRETQYF.

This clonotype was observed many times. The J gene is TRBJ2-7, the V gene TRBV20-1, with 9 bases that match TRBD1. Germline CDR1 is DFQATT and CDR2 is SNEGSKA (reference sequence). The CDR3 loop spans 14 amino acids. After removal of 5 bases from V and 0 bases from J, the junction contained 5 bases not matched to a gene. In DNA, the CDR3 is TGCAGTGCTCCTCAACAGGGGGCCTCCTACGAGCAGTACTTC. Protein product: CSAPQQGASYEQYF.

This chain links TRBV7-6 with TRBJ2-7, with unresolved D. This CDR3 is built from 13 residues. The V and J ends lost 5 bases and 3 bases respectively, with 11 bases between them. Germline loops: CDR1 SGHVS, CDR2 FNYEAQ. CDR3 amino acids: CASSASVGYEQYF. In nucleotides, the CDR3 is TGTGCCAGCAGCGCCAGTGTGGGCTACGAGCAGTACTTC. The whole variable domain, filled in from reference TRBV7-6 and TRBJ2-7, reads GAGVSQSPRYKVTKRGQDVALRCDPISGHVSLYWYRQALGQGPEFLTYFNYEAQQDKSGLPNDRFSAERPEGSISTLTIQRTEQRDSAMYRCASSASVGYEQYFGPGTRLTVT.